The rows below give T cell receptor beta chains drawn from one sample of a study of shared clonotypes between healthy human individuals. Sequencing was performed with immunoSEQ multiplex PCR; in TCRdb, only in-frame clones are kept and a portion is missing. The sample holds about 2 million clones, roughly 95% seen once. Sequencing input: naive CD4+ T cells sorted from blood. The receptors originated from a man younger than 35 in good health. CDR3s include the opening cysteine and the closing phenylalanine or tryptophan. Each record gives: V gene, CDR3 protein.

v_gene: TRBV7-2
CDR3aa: CASSLQAGVQETQYF

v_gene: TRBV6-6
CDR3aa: CASSYGVGAYEQYF

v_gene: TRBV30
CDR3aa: CAWSGGPGRGYTF

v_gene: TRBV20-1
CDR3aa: CSAKYTEAFF

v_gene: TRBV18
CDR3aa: CASSPPLQGNSYNEQFF

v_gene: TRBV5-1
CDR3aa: CASNFGTSNTDTQYF

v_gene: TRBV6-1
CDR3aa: CASSGQGYGYTF

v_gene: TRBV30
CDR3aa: CAWSDTGQITGELFF

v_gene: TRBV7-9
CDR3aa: CASGHSGGGTDTQYF

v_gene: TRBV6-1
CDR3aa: CASSEMGLAGLAKNIQYF

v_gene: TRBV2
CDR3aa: CASRSTSGPDTQYF

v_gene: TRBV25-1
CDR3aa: CASSDHAGAFGNTIYF

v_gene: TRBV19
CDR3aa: CASSMGQGRYEQYF

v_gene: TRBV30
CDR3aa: CAWSTAVEAFF

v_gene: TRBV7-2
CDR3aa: CASSPKQSEASQTDTQYF

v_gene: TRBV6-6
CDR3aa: CASSRSAGGYNEQFF

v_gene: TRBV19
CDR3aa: CASTTSGQGSIVPLHF

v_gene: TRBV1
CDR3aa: CTSSQDLNHNQPQHF

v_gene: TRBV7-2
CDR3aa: CASSTGGGGSYEQYF

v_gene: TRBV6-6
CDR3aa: CASDPRHEQYF

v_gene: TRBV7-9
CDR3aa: CASSANQDRTRDTQYF

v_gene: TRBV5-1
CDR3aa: CASSLGDGKTQYF

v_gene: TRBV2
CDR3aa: CASSETSLMYGYTF

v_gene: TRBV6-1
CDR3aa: CASSQQGNYGYTF

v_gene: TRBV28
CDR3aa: CASSFSRDRVDNEQFF

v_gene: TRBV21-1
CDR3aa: CASSKRGRGNYGYTF

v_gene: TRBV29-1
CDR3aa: CSVEGDTDTQYF

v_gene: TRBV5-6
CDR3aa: CASSLGQGRQETQYF

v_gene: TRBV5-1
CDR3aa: CASSLSDLTYTEAFF

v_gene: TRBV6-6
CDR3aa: CASSSGGQSNYEQYF

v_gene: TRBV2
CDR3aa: CASGRQGANYGYTF

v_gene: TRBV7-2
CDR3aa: CASSRGGLNTGELFF

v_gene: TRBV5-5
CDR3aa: CASSSVRQGNTGELFF

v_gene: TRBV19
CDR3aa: CATGDRGRQAFF

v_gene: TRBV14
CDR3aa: CASRYIVGRVFSYEQYF

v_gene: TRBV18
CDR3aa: CASSSGVNTGELFF

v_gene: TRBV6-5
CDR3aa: CASTQTGMNTEAFF

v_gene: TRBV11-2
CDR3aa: CASSLFPASYEQYF

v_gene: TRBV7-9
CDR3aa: CASSLAIGFTDTQYF